The T cell receptor (beta chain) described here comes from a study of blood T cell repertoires in COVID-19. Study background: Samples of COVID-19 (acute and convalescent) were obtained from the United States, Italy and Spain. In each case, the material was cDNA or gDNA derived from T cells, B-cell-depleted T cells, or PBMCs.

Study processing details: Using reference gene primer amplification, nucleated cell counts were estimated. TCRdb's copy holds only in-frame clones and misses some; the assay was immunoSEQ multiplex PCR. V and J calls plus clone size are reproduced from that table; the DNA served to infer D and trimming. Of roughly 200,000 clones in the sample, less than 80% are singletons; the top ten hold about 13%. The CDR3 spans 18 residues. The V gene's germline CDR1 is SGHRS and CDR2 YFSETQ. V gave up 0 bases and J gave up 0 bases, with 13 bases separating them. The TCR sequence derives from a man aged 50 or older who had recovered from COVID-19. The gene calls are TRBV5-1 and TRBJ2-6; D ambiguous. What was sequenced was peripheral blood. The CDR3 protein is CASSLVPGYISGANVLTF. In nucleotides, the CDR3 is TGCGCCAGCAGCTTGGTTCCAGGCTACATCTCTGGGGCCAACGTCCTGACTTTC.